Following are 3 T cell receptor beta chains from one sample sequenced in a study of blood T cell repertoires in COVID-19. Generated by immunoSEQ multiplex PCR, the TCRdb table keeps only in-frame clones and is missing some. The sample has about 370,000 clones, more than 80% seen once. Sequences were obtained from peripheral blood. All receptors come from a woman in her thirties with COVID-19, enrolled during active disease.

V usage is TRBV4-3 and J usage is TRBJ1-3; D remains ambiguous. This CDR3 has 15 amino acids. Germline-derived CDR1 and CDR2 are LGHNA and YSLEER. V was trimmed by 1 base and J by 0 bases, leaving 7 bases between them. This CDR3 reads CASSQVTGSGNTIYF. The CDR3 nucleotides are TGCGCCAGCAGCCAAGTCACGGGCTCTGGAAACACCATATATTTT.

The rearrangement links TRBV7-8 to TRBJ2-7, with 14 bases lining up with TRBD2. The germline V gene has CDR1 SGHVS and CDR2 FQNEAQ. CDR3 length equals 17 residues. Trimming cost V 5 bases and J 5 bases; bases outside gene matches: 11. DNA for the CDR3: TGTGCCAGCAGCCGAGGTCCGACTAGCGGGGGGGCCCACGAGCAGTACTTC. Protein: CASSRGPTSGGAHEQYF.

The J gene is TRBJ2-5, the V gene TRBV27, with D unresolved. Trimming stripped 5 bases from V and 4 bases from J, with 17 bases between. The CDR3 length is 15 residues. Germline V gene sequence: CDR1 MNHEY, CDR2 SMNVEV (reference sequence). The CDR3 DNA reads TGTGCCAGCAGTGTCGCCACACTACGTGGAGAGACCCAGTACTTC. Amino acid sequence: CASSVATLRGETQYF.